This T cell receptor (beta chain) was identified during a study of blood T cells in healthy people across ages (dated by TCRdb to 2014 to 2015). Regarding the study in general: In model experiments, template switching captured roughly one uniquely barcoded TCR beta cDNA molecule for every two T cells. To track age-related changes in TCR beta repertoire diversity, the study relied on deep sequencing normalized with unique cDNA molecular identifiers. Donors were grouped into four age groups: young (average roughly 15 years), middle-aged (39), aged (approximately 67) and long-lived (less than 85). To avoid experimental bias, donors of different ages were distributed randomly across sequencing lanes. Using the same blood draw, the study looked at two additional independent replicas of 1 million unique cDNA reads for two donors, one aged 18 to 30 and the other aged 80 or older. The study at large found these results: Observed TCR beta diversity per million T cells fell roughly linearly with age, and a significant reduction was already apparent by age approximately 40. The long-lived group showed more naive CD4+ T cells, fewer expanded clones and increased TCR diversity than the aged group, suggesting age selection. Conclusive comparison of naive and antigen-experienced compartments was prevented by the profiling of bulk unsorted PBMCs. Because donor CMV infection status was unknown, age-related changes in expanded clonotypes were potentially confounded. Observed TCR beta diversity correlated strongly with the percentage of naive T cells measured by flow cytometry. Estimates of total diversity based on one million sequenced T cells were regarded as lower bounds and as underestimates.

The protocol used for the library was 5' RACE. TCRdb records Illumina HiSeq 2500 as the sequencer. A second PCR of roughly 7 to 11 cycles was performed with a sample-barcoded 5' primer and a J-beta primer mix. A template-switch 5' adaptor carrying 12 random nucleotides introduced a unique molecular identifier onto each TCR beta cDNA molecule. At least 2.5 million CDR3-containing paired-end reads were obtained from each sample. First-strand cDNA synthesis was performed from all RNA using the Mint cDNA synthesis kit, with priming by a TRBC-specific oligonucleotide. Following uracil-DNA glycosylase treatment, a first 18-cycle PCR with universal primers M1SS and BC2_uni_R was performed on all cDNA. For the original study's pipeline: For normalization, 1 million high-quality reads, each with a distinct molecular identifier, were randomly selected from each sample. Reads sharing molecular identifiers were discarded rather than binned into consensus sequences. CDR3 identification, clonotype clustering and error correction used MiTCR with a Q25 quality threshold and the strictest error-elimination algorithm. A nonparametric unseen species model with Euler transformation was used to estimate a lower bound on total TCR beta diversity. TCRdb applied fastp at Q25 and MiXCR to the public reads, then kept only in-frame beta chains. Each entry is one CDR3 protein sequence, shown with its most common DNA and genes. Here the V and J calls rest on TCRdb's processing, not on the authors' analysis. The sample table records around 1,700,000 distinct CDR3 sequences; 25% to 30% of these occur just once. The ten largest clones represent 7.7% of the sample.

The donors were 40 or so Caucasian individuals from Russia, aged roughly 6 to 100 years, who were systemically healthy. Each donor gave approximately 9.4 milliliters of peripheral blood, drawn into EDTA-treated Vacutainer tubes. Ficoll-Paque density-gradient centrifugation was used to isolate PBMCs, with at least 6 million per sample. Total RNA, at least 5.5 micrograms per sample, was extracted from PBMCs with Trizol reagent. For every donor, flow cytometry on a PBMC aliquot measured the percentage of naive CD45RAhigh/CD27high T cells. The CDR3 has 15 amino acids, counting the end cysteine and phenylalanine. Only the CDR3 portion is preserved as DNA: 45 bases, with reading frame beginning at the first base. V was cut back by 6 bases and J by 5 bases, leaving a gap of 22 bases between them. Looking up the germline V gene (reference sequence) yields CDR1 DFQATT and CDR2 SNEGSKA. In the case of this clonotype: What this receptor recognizes is not known. The record has no base qualities; no much larger clone is one base away.

Sequencing used blood. This clonotype was obtained from a woman in her twenties or thirties in good health. The chain is encoded by TRBV20-1 joined to TRBJ1-1, with a weak D call of TRBD1 (5 bases match). The DNA sequence is as follows: TGCAGTGCCGGTGGTGGAGGGGTCGATGGGACTGAAGCTTTCTTT. This translates into CSAGGGGVDGTEAFF.